Presented here are 3 T cell receptor gamma chains from one specimen sequenced in a study of gamma delta lymphoproliferative disorders and STAT genes. PBMCs from patients and controls supplied the genomic DNA for sequencing. TCRdb processed the multiplex PCR reads again with the CATT caller. The table shows about 2,200 gamma-chain clones, with approximately 12% occurring only once. Sequenced sample: blood. Every receptor here comes from a human donor in good health.

A few counts support this clone. The rearrangement links TRGV9 to TRGJ1 or TRGJ2. TCRdb is silent on the J gene; assignment here came from matching the DNA to germline. The length of the CDR3 is 14 residues. V trimming: 0 bases; J trimming: 1 base; junction bases outside the gene matches: 3. In germline, CDR1 is GITISATS, CDR2 ISYDGTV (reference sequence). The CDR3 sequence is CALWEVINYYKKLF. CDR3 sequence (DNA): TGTGCCTTGTGGGAGGTGATAAATTATTATAAGAAACTCTTT.

This clone is categorized as medium-sized. This chain joins TRGV2 and TRGJP2. As TCRdb names no J gene, one was assigned here on the basis of a DNA match to germline. The CDR3 is 20 amino acids. Germline lookup yields CDR1 EGSNGY and CDR2 YDSYNSKV. The junction had 19 bases not matched to a gene; V was cut back by 0 bases and J by 3 bases. CDR3 DNA sequence: TGTGCCACCTGGGACGGGGGGTGCCTCGGGGTAAGTCGTAGTGATTGGATCAAGACGTTT. Encoded protein: CATWDGGCLGVSRSDWIKTF.

This clone is termed medium-sized. V is TRGV4 and J is TRGJ1 or TRGJ2. Since TCRdb gives no J gene, matching the DNA to germline was used here to assign it. The CDR3 runs to 13 residues. J gave up 5 bases and V 9 bases, and 13 bases lay outside the gene matches. CDR1 is EGSTGY, CDR2 YDSYTSSV, per germline. CDR3 residues: CATAGRGNYKKLF. The CDR3 nucleotides read TGTGCCACCGCGGGGAGGGGTAATTATAAGAAACTCTTT.